This TCR beta chain was identified during a study of blood T cell repertoires in COVID-19. Looking at the study overall: The samples span acute and convalescent COVID-19 from the United States, Italy and Spain. Sample material is recorded as cDNA or gDNA derived from T cells, B-cell-depleted T cells, or PBMCs.

Looked up from germline, CDR1 is SGHVS and CDR2 is FNYEAQ. Trimming shortened V by 0 bases and J by 0 bases, and 9 bases separated the two germline ends. The CDR3 has 16 amino acids. Assay: immunoSEQ multiplex PCR; the TCRdb copy retains only in-frame clones and omits some. The sample lists under 150,000 clones, about 79% seen once, with more than 3.5% in the top ten. Material: peripheral blood. This receptor was taken from an elderly woman with active or convalescent COVID-19. The chain links TRBV7-6 to TRBJ1-3; D gene ambiguous. This chain's CDR3 is CASSLATGYSGNTIYF. The CDR3 DNA follows: TGTGCCAGCAGCTTAGCGACGGGATACTCTGGAAACACCATATATTTT.